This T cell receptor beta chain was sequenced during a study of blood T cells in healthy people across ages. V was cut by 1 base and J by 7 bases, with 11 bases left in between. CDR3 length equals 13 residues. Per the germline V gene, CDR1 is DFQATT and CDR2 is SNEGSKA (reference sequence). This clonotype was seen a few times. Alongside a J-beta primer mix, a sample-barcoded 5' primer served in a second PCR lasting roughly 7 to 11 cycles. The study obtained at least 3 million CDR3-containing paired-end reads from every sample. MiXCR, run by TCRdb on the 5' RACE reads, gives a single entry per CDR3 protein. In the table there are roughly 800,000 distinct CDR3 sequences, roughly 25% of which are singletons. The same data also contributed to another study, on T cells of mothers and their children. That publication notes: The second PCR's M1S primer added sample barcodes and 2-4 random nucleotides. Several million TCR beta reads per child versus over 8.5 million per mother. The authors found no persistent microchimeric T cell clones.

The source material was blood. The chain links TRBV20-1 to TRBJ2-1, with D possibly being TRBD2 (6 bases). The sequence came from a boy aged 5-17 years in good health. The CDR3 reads CSARGGALNEQFF. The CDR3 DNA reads TGCAGTGCTAGAGGCGGGGCCTTAAATGAGCAGTTCTTC.